Ten or more counts support the clone carrying this T cell receptor (beta chain). They built TCR cDNA with 5'RACE template switching, a step that put in a universal primer site and UMIs. TCRdb reprocessed the 5' RACE reads via MiXCR and lists one record per CDR3 protein. The sample records roughly 120,000 distinct CDR3 sequences, around 7.2% being singletons. The sample originates from a study of T cells after yellow fever vaccination. Trimming shortened V by 0 bases and J by 1 base, and 7 bases separated the two germline ends. The CDR3 has 14 amino acids. Germline-derived CDR1 and CDR2 are SGHRS and YFSETQ.

This specimen consisted of CD4+ T cells sorted from PBMCs, obtained more than 35 days after the first yellow fever vaccination. The chain uses TRBV5-1 and TRBJ1-1; D not certain. This TCR came from a young man who received the YFV17D yellow fever vaccine. CDR3 nucleotides: TGCGCCAGCAGCTTGGAAGGAAAGAACACTGAAGCTTTCTTT. It specifies CASSLEGKNTEAFF.